The source of this T cell receptor beta chain is a study of shared clonotypes between healthy human individuals. The wider study: Each donor's CD4 naive and CD4 memory cells filled three plates apiece, CD8 naive two, and CD8 memory one. Findings and limits, study-wide: Among non-shared clonotypes, generation probabilities were lower than among those shared by all four donors. Only blood was sampled, and tissue TCR repertoires likely differ from blood ones.

Method: immunoSEQ multiplex PCR; TCRdb's copy keeps in-frame clones and lacks some. The repertoire has approximately 2.1 million clones, 80% to 95% of them found once; the top ten carry about 0.37%. The investigators split CD4+ cells into a CD45RA+ naive subset and a CD45RA-negative memory subset. This clone was picked up one time. The antigen remains unidentified. The source is a man aged 18-30 years in good health. Some clones in this sample may be carry-over from other donors' samples. Specimen: naive CD4+ T cells from PBMCs. The sample's subset: CD45RA+ positively selected.

CDR3 sequence: CASSTLLQGWGGNTIYF. In nucleotides, the CDR3 is TGTGCCAGCAGCACCCTACTACAGGGATGGGGTGGAAACACCATATATTTT. The rearrangement uses TRBV7-2 and TRBJ1-3; possibly TRBD1 for D (6 bases). The CDR3 loop spans 17 amino acids. Deletions cut 5 bases from V and 3 bases from J, with 20 bases between. Germline assignment: CDR1 SGHTA and CDR2 FQGNSA.